This is a list of T cell receptor beta chains from one sample in a study of T cells in Graves' hyperthyroidism and ophthalmopathy. TCRdb re-called the multiplex PCR reads through MiXCR, storing one row per CDR3 protein. The sample consists of more than 550,000 distinct CDR3 sequences, around 16% of them appearing once. The sample taken for sequencing was blood. All receptors come from a man aged 45-65 years with Graves' hyperthyroidism. CDR3s include the opening cysteine and the closing phenylalanine or tryptophan. The D gene is left open where the match is weak. Where a row states a size, it is once, few, many or the class of an expanded clone; other rows omit it.

v_gene	abundance	d_gene	j_gene	CDR3nt	CDR3aa
TRBV3-1	many	TRBD2	TRBJ2-7	TGTGCCAGCAGCCCGATGACTAGCGGGATTAGCGAGCAGTACTTC	CASSPMTSGISEQYF
TRBV20-1	many	NA	TRBJ1-3	TGCAGTGCCTTACGCCGCAGACAGGTCTCTGGAAACACCATATATTTT	CSALRRRQVSGNTIYF
TRBV9	many	NA	TRBJ2-7	TGTGCCAGCAGCGAGACCCCGAAAAGCGGTGGCGAGCAGTACTTC	CASSETPKSGGEQYF
TRBV27	NA	TRBD2	TRBJ2-1	TGTGCCAGCAGCCCCGACGGGACTAGCGGGAGGCTGGGTGAGAAGTTCTTC	CASSPDGTSGRLGEKFF
TRBV7-9	many	TRBD1	TRBJ2-3	TGTGCCAGCAGCTCAGGGGGTGCAGATACGCAGTATTTT	CASSSGGADTQYF
TRBV4-1	NA	NA	TRBJ2-1	TGCGCCAGCAGCCAAGAGAAGAGGGGCCACAATGAGCAGTTCTTC	CASSQEKRGHNEQFF
TRBV7-6	few	NA	TRBJ2-3	TGTGCCAGCAGCTCTAGGGGGGGAACAGATACGCAGTATTTT	CASSSRGGTDTQYF
TRBV2	many	TRBD1	TRBJ2-2	TGTGCCAGCAGAGGGACAGGGTTCGGGGAGCTGTTTTTT	CASRGTGFGELFF
TRBV6-1	NA	NA	TRBJ2-3	TGTGCCAGCAGGGGCCATGGGGCCCCTAGCACAGATACGCAGTATTTT	CASRGHGAPSTDTQYF
TRBV6-2/TRBV6-3	NA	NA	TRBJ1-1	TGTGCCAGCAGTGACCCAGGGATGGCTGAAGCTTTCTTT	CASSDPGMAEAFF
TRBV4-1	few	NA	TRBJ2-1	TGCGCCAGCAGCCAAGATCTGAGGTCAAGCTCCTACAATGAGCAGTTCTTC	CASSQDLRSSSYNEQFF
TRBV2	many	NA	TRBJ2-6	TGTGCCAGCAGTCGGACGGACAACGTCCTGACTTTC	CASSRTDNVLTF
TRBV5-1	NA	NA	TRBJ2-5	TGCGCCAGCAGCTTGGCAGGTTACCAAGAGACCCAGTACTTC	CASSLAGYQETQYF
TRBV24-1	NA	TRBD2	TRBJ2-1	TGTGCCACCAGTGAGCCAGGTAGCGGGGGAGACAATGAGCAGTTCTTC	CATSEPGSGGDNEQFF
TRBV20-1	NA	TRBD2	TRBJ2-7	TGCAGTGCTCCAAAACCTGGACTAGCGGGAGGTGGCGAGCAGTACTTC	CSAPKPGLAGGGEQYF
TRBV7-9	NA	TRBD2	TRBJ2-1	TGTGCCAGCAGCTATCTGCGGGAGGGGAGCAATGAGCAGTTCTTC	CASSYLREGSNEQFF
TRBV10-2	many	TRBD1	TRBJ2-1	TGCGCCAGCATGGGACAGGATCGAAATGAGCAGTTCTTC	CASMGQDRNEQFF
TRBV27	many	TRBD1	TRBJ1-2	TGTGCCAGCAGGCCACGGACAGGGGGAAGGGGCTACACCTTC	CASRPRTGGRGYTF
TRBV24-1	many	TRBD2	TRBJ2-1	TGTGCCACCAGTGATCCTGGGACTAGCGGGATCGGGAATGAGCAGTTCTTC	CATSDPGTSGIGNEQFF
TRBV29-1	many	NA	TRBJ2-5	TGCAGCGTTGTGGGAGGTCAAGAGACCCAGTACTTC	CSVVGGQETQYF
TRBV7-9	NA	NA	TRBJ2-7	TGTGCCAGCAGGTTTACTCGGACAGCTCCTCAAAGGAACGAGCAGTACTTC	CASRFTRTAPQRNEQYF
TRBV28	many	NA	TRBJ1-5	TGTGCCAGCAGGTTTCCCGGGGAGAGGGGACAGCCCCAGCATTTT	CASRFPGERGQPQHF
TRBV11-3	many	TRBD1	TRBJ2-1	TGTGCCAGCAGCGAGGGACAGGGGAACAATGAGCAGTTCTTC	CASSEGQGNNEQFF
TRBV28	many	NA	TRBJ1-1	TGTGCCACCAACACGGGCACTGAAGCTTTCTTT	CATNTGTEAFF
TRBV7-9	NA	TRBD1	TRBJ2-5	TGTGCCAGCAGCTCCCAAGGGACAGGGTTCGAGACCCAGTACTTC	CASSSQGTGFETQYF
TRBV30	many	TRBD2	TRBJ2-5	TGTGCCTGGAGTGGAGGGACTAGTACTTTAGAGACCCAGTACTTC	CAWSGGTSTLETQYF
TRBV29-1	NA	NA	TRBJ2-3	TGCAGCGTTGAGGTCAGGGTCCCTAGGACAGATACGCAGTATTTT	CSVEVRVPRTDTQYF
TRBV4-3	NA	TRBD1	TRBJ2-3	TGCGCCAGCAGCCACGATTACAGGGGGGTGGGGACAGATACGCAGTATTTT	CASSHDYRGVGTDTQYF
TRBV7-9	NA	NA	TRBJ2-7	TGTGCCAGCAGCCCGCCGGCATTTCCCTACGAGCAGTACTTC	CASSPPAFPYEQYF
TRBV9	NA	NA	TRBJ2-2	TGTGCCAGCAGCGTAGCCGTGGGGGGTTACGCGAGTTCGGACACCGGGGAGCTGTTTTTT	CASSVAVGGYASSDTGELFF
TRBV5-1	NA	TRBD1	TRBJ2-7	TGCGCCAGCAGCCCACTGACAGGGCCTACCTACGAGCAGTACTTC	CASSPLTGPTYEQYF
TRBV28	many	NA	TRBJ2-3	TGTGCCAGCAGTTTTAGCGAACTCACAGATACGCAGTATTTT	CASSFSELTDTQYF
TRBV10-3	many	NA	TRBJ2-7	TGTGCCATCAGTGAGGGGGCAAGCCCCTACGAGCAGTACTTC	CAISEGASPYEQYF
TRBV7-9	many	NA	TRBJ1-4	TGTGCCAGCAGCTTAGTGGGCTTGCAGGGGCGACTGTTTTTT	CASSLVGLQGRLFF
TRBV13	NA	NA	TRBJ1-6	TGTGCCAGCAGCCCGGACGGAACCCTAAATTCACCCCTCCACTTT	CASSPDGTLNSPLHF
TRBV19	NA	NA	TRBJ2-2	TGTGCCAGTAGTATCTACAGTCTGGGGGTGCTGTTTTTT	CASSIYSLGVLFF
TRBV27	many	TRBD2	TRBJ2-5	TGTGCCAGCAGTTCCACTAGCGGGGTCCAAGAGACCCAGTACTTC	CASSSTSGVQETQYF
TRBV28	NA	NA	TRBJ2-5	TGTGCCAGCAGCTTAGGGACCAGGGGCCAGACCCAGTACTTC	CASSLGTRGQTQYF
TRBV18	NA	NA	TRBJ2-5	TGTGCCAGCTCACCCGGGGGGCGCATGGAGACCCAGTACTTC	CASSPGGRMETQYF
TRBV6-5	many	TRBD1	TRBJ2-5	TGTGCCAGCAGTTACAGGGGGCGAGAGACCCAGTACTTC	CASSYRGRETQYF
TRBV19	NA	NA	TRBJ2-3	TGTGCCAGTAGTCCGGGGGACAGCTCCACAGATACGCAGTATTTT	CASSPGDSSTDTQYF
TRBV28	many	NA	TRBJ2-3	TGTGCCAGCAGTTTATTTCCCCAAGATACGCAGTATTTT	CASSLFPQDTQYF
TRBV30	many	TRBD2	TRBJ2-7	TGTGCCTGGAGGTTCCAGGCTAGCGGGAGTCAGTACTTC	CAWRFQASGSQYF
TRBV29-1	NA	TRBD1	TRBJ2-1	TGCAGCGAAATACAGGGGTATAGCTCCTACAATGAGCAGTTCTTC	CSEIQGYSSYNEQFF
TRBV7-3	many	NA	TRBJ1-2	TGTGCCAGCAGCCCGGGGACAACCAACTATGGCTACACCTTC	CASSPGTTNYGYTF
TRBV27	few	TRBD1	TRBJ1-5	TGTGCCAGCAGTCCAACAGGGGCCGGGAGCAATCAGCCCCAGCATTTT	CASSPTGAGSNQPQHF
TRBV9	few	NA	TRBJ1-1	TGTGCCAGCAGCCCTATCGGGGGGGCCACTGAAGCTTTCTTT	CASSPIGGATEAFF
TRBV6-1	many	NA	TRBJ1-5	TGTGCCAGCGGATCCATTAGGACGGGGTATAGCAATCAACCCCAGCATTTT	CASGSIRTGYSNQPQHF
TRBV28	many	TRBD2	TRBJ2-1	TGTGCCAGCGGCGGGGGGTATGATGAGCAGTTCTTC	CASGGGYDEQFF
TRBV3-1	NA	NA	TRBJ1-6	TGTGCCAGCAGCCAAGCCCGGACCCTCCACTTT	CASSQARTLHF
TRBV7-9	many	NA	TRBJ2-7	TGTGCCAGCAGCCCCCTATCGGCCCCCTACGAGCAGTACTTC	CASSPLSAPYEQYF
TRBV28	NA	NA	TRBJ2-7	TGTGCCAGCAGTGAGACAGGCGTAAGCTCCTACGAGCAGTACTTC	CASSETGVSSYEQYF